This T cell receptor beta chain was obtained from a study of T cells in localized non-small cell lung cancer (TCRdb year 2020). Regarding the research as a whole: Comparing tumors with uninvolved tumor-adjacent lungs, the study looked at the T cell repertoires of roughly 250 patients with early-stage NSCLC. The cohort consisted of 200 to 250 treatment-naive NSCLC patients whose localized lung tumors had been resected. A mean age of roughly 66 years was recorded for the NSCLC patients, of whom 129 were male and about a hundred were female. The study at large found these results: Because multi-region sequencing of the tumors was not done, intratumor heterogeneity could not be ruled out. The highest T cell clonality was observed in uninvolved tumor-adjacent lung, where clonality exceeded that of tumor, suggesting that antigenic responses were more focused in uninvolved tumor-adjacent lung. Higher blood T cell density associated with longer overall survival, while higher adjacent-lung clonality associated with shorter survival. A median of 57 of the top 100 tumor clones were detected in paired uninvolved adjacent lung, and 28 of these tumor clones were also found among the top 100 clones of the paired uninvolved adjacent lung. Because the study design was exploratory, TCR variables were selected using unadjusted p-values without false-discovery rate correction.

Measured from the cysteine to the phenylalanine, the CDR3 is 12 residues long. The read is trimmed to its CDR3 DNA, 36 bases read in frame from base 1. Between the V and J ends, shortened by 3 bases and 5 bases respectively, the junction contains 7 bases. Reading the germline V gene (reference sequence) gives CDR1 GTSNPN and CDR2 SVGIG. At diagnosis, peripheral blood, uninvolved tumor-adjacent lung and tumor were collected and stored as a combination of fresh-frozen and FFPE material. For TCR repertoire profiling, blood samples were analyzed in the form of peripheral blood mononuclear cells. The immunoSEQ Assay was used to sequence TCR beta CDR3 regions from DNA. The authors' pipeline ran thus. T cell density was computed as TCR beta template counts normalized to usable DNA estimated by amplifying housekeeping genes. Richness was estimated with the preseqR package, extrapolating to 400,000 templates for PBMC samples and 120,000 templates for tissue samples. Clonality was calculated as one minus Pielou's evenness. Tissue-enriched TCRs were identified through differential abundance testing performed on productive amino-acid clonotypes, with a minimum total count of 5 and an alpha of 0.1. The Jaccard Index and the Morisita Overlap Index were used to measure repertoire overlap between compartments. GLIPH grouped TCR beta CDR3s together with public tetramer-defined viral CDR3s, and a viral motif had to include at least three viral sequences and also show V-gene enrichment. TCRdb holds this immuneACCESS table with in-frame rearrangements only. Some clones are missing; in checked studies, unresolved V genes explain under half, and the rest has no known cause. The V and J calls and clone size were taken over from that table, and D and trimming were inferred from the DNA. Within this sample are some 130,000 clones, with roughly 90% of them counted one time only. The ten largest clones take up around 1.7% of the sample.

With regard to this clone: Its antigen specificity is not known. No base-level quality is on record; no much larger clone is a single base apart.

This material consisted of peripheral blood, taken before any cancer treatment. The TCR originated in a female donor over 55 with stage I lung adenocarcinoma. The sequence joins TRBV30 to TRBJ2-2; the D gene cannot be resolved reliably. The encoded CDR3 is CAWRTWTGELFF. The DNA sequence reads TGTGCCTGGAGGACCTGGACCGGGGAGCTGTTTTTT.